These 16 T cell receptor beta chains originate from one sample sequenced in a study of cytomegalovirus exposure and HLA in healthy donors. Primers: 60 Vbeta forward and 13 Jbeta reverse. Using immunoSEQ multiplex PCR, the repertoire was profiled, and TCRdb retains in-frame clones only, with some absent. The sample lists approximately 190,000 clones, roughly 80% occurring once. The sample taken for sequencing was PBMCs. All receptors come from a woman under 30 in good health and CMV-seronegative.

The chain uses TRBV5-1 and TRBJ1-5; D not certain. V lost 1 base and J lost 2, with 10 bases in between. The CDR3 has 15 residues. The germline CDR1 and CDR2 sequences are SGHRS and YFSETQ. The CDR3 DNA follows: TGCGCCAGCAGCTTGAACAGTATAGGCAATCAGCCCCAGCATTTT. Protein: CASSLNSIGNQPQHF.

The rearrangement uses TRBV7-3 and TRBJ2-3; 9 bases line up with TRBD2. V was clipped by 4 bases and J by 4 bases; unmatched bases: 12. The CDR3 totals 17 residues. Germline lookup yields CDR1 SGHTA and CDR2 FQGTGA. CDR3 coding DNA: TGTGCCAGCAGCTACGGGCATAGCGGGAGTACGCCAGATACGCAGTATTTT. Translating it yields CASSYGHSGSTPDTQYF. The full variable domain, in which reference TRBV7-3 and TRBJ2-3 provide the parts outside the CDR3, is GAGVSQTPSNKVTEKGKYVELRCDPISGHTALYWYRQSLGQGPEFLIYFQGTGAADDSGLPNDRFFAVRPEGSVSTLKIQRTERGDSAVYLCASSYGHSGSTPDTQYFGPGTRLTVL.

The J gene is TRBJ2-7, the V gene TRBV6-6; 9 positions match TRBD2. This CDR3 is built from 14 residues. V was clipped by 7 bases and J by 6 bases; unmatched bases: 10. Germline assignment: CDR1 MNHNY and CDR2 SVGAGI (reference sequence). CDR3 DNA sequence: TGTGCCAGCATCCGGCGGGAGGGGGCGGGCGAGCAGTACTTC. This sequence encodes CASIRREGAGEQYF.

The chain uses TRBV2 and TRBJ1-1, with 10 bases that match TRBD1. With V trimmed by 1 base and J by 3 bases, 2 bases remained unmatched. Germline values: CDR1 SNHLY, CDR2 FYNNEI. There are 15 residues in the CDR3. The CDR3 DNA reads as TGTGCCAGCAGTGAAGGCGGGACAGGGGACACTGAAGCTTTCTTT. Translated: CASSEGGTGDTEAFF.

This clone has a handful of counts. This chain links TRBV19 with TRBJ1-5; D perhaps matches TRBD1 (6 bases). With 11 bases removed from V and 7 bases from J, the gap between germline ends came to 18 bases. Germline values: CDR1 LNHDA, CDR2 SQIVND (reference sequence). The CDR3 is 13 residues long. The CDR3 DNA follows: TGTGCCGCCCGACAGGTAGGAGACCAGCCCCAGCATTTT. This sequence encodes CAARQVGDQPQHF.

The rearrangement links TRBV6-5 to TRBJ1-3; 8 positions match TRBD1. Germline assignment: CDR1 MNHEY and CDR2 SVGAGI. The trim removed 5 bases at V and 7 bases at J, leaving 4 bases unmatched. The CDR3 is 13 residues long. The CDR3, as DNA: TGTGCCAGCAGTAGGACAGGGACTAACACCATATATTTT. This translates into CASSRTGTNTIYF.

The CDR3 nucleotides read TGTGCCAGCAGCTTAGCGAGCGCGGGATGGGCAGAGACCCAGTACTTC. Protein: CASSLASAGWAETQYF. The V and J genes are TRBV7-2 and TRBJ2-5; D perhaps matches TRBD2 (6 bases). Germline V gene data show CDR1 as SGHTA and CDR2 as FQGNSA. The CDR3 is 16 amino acids. Deletions cut 0 bases from V and 4 bases from J, with 15 bases between.

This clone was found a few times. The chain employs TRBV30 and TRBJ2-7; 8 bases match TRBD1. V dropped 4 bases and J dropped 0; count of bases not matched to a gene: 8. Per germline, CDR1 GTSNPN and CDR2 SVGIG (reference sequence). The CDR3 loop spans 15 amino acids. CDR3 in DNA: TGTGCCTGGAAAATCCTGCAGGGGGCCTCCTACGAGCAGTACTTC. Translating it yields CAWKILQGASYEQYF.

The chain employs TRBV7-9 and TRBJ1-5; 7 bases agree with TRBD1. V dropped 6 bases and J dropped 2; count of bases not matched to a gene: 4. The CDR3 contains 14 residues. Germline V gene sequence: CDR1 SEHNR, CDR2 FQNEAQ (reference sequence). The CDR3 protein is CASSSQGGNQPQHF. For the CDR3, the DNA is TGTGCCAGCAGTAGTCAGGGGGGCAATCAGCCCCAGCATTTT. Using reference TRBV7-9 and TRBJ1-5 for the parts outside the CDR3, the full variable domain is DTGVSQNPRHKITKRGQNVTFRCDPISEHNRLYWYRQTLGQGPEFLTYFQNEAQLEKSRLLSDRFSAERPKGSFSTLEIQRTEQGDSAMYLCASSSQGGNQPQHFGDGTRLSIL.

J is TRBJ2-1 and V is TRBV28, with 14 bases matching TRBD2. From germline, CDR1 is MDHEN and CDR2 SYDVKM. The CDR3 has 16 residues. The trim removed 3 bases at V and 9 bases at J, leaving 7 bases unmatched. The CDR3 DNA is TGTGCCAGCAGTTTGCTCGGGACTAGCGGGAGTAGTGAGCAGTTCTTC. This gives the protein CASSLLGTSGSSEQFF.

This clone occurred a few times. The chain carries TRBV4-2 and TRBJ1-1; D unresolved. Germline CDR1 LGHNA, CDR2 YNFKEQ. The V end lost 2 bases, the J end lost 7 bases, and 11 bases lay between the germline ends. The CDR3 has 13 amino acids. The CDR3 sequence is CASSQLSRGEAFF. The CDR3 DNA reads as TGTGCCAGCAGCCAACTCTCTCGCGGTGAAGCTTTCTTT.

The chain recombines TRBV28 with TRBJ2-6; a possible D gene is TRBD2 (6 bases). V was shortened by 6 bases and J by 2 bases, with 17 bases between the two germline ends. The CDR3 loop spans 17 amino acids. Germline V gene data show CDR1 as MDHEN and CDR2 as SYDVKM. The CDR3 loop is CASSRPYGGTGANVLTF. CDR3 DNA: TGTGCCAGCAGCCGCCCTTATGGGGGGACTGGGGCCAACGTCCTGACTTTC.

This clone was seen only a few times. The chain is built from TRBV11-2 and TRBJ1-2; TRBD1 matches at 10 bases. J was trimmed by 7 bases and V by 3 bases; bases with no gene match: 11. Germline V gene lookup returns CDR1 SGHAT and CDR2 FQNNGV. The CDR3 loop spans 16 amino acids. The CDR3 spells CASSLTPGQGIRGYTF. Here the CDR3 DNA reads TGTGCCAGCAGCTTGACCCCGGGACAGGGGATCCGTGGCTACACCTTC.

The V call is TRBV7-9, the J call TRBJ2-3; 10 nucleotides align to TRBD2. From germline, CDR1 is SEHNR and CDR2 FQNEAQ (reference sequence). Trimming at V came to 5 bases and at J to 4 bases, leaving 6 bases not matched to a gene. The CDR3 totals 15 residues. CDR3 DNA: TGTGCCAGCAGCGCGGGGACTAGCGCCGCAGATACGCAGTATTTT. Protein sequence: CASSAGTSAADTQYF.

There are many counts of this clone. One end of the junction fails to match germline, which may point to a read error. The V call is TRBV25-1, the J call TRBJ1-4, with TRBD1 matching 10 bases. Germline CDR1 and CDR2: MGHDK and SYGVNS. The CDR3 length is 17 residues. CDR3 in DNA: TGTGCCAGCAGTGACTTCTATGGGACAGGGGTTAATGTAAAACTGTTTTTT. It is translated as CASSDFYGTGVNVKLFF.

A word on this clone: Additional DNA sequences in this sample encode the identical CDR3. CDR3 nucleotide sequence: TGTGCCAGCAGTTTAAGGAGAGCGAACACTGAAGCTTTCTTT. This gives the protein CASSLRRANTEAFF. The chain carries TRBV28 and TRBJ1-1; D gene unclear. V dropped 2 bases and J dropped 1 base, with 8 bases sitting between them. CDR1 is MDHEN, CDR2 SYDVKM, per germline. The CDR3 contains 14 residues.